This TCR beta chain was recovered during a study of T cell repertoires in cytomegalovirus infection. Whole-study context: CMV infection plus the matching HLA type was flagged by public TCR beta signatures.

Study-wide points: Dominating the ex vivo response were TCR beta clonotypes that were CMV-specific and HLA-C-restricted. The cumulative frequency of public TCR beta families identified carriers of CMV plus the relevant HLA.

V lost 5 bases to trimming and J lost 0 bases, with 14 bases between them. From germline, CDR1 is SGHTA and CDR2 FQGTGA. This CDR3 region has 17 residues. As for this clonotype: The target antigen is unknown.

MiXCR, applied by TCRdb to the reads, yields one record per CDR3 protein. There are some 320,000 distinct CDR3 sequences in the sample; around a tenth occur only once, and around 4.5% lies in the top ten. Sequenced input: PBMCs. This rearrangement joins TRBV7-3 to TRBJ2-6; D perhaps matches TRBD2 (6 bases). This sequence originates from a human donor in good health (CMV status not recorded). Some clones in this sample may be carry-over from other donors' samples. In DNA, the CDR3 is TGTGCCAGCAGCCCAGTGGGGACTTCCTCTGGGGCCAACGTCCTGACTTTC. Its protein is CASSPVGTSSGANVLTF.